The source of this T cell receptor (beta chain) is a study of Graves' ophthalmopathy and Graves' hyperthyroidism listed by TCRdb under 2018. A note on the overall study: Hyperthyroidism was defined as stable when no progression to ophthalmopathy occurred within 18 months of follow-up. The study used signatures of the TCR beta repertoire to tell Graves' ophthalmopathy apart from Graves' hyperthyroidism and to predict which patients would progress to ophthalmopathy. In total, approximately 130 blood samples were TCR-sequenced: some 40 ophthalmopathy, some 80 hyperthyroidism and some 17 hyperthyroidism-to-ophthalmopathy patients. To explore V-J signatures distinguishing ophthalmopathy from hyperthyroidism, a discovery set of about 99 patients (fewer than 45 ophthalmopathy, roughly 55 stable hyperthyroidism) was enrolled. An independent validation cohort was composed of fewer than 20 hyperthyroidism patients and approximately 15 patients who later progressed from hyperthyroidism to ophthalmopathy. In more than five hyperthyroidism patients, the T-cell repertoires found in thyroid tissue were compared with those found in blood. Once sampling was done, hyperthyroidism patients were given methimazole at a starting dose of 30 mg daily, while ophthalmopathy patients were given high-dose intravenous methylprednisolone.

TCR beta CDR3 regions were amplified from RNA transcripts for repertoire sequencing. The first round of RT-PCR was done with HTBI primers and the Qiagen OneStep RT-PCR kit, and was followed by a second round of multiplex PCR, then size selection and purification. The libraries underwent paired-end sequencing with 100 bp reads on an Illumina HiSeq2000. On the study's bioinformatics: SOAPnuke was used for read processing, and reads with adapters, uncalled bases, a mean Phred below 15, or no exact constant-primer or identifier match were discarded. High-quality paired reads were merged with COPE v1.2.5. Each unique nucleotide sequence was defined as a clonotype, and clonotypes were aligned to IMGT TRB V, D and J references with MiTCR v1.1. The analysis was limited to V-J combinations with a frequency above 0.0001, which together covered just over 98% of the repertoires. For each V-J combination, a TCR clonal expansion and chaos score was defined as F50 clonal expansion divided by the chaos observed in the TCRdist matrix. Welch's t-statistics and random forest were used to reduce features to about a dozen V-J combinations, which were fed into a naive Bayes classifier. The similarity between thyroid and blood repertoires was quantified using the Morisita-Horn index. TCRdb ran its own pipeline on the public reads, namely fastp trimming at Q25 and MiXCR clone calling, and kept in-frame beta chains. Rows are combined by CDR3 protein, so each entry shows the most common genes and DNA. TCRdb, not the original authors, processed these V and J calls. Within this sample are approximately 1.2 million distinct CDR3 sequences, with about two fifths of them counted one time only. The biggest ten clones account for around 10% of the sample.

V gives up 3 bases and J gives up 0 bases, and the segment between their germline ends measures 22 bases. CDR1 and CDR2 are read off the germline V gene as SGDLS and YYNGEE. Inclusive of the bounding cysteine and phenylalanine, the CDR3 is 20 residues long. The DNA shown is the 60-base CDR3, in frame from base 1. The study at large found these results: In cross-validation, the 13-signature model distinguished ophthalmopathy from stable hyperthyroidism with nearly 90% sensitivity and around 81% specificity, and in the test set the corresponding values were roughly 78% and 74%. Most expanded thyroid clonotypes with frequency above 0.001 were also detected in blood, suggesting blood repertoires may reflect the thyroid immune response. No statistical method was used to predetermine the sample size, and group allocation was not hidden from the investigators. In validation, the model predicted ophthalmopathy progression with about 71% sensitivity and roughly 72% specificity; some 13 predicted patients were CT-confirmed with GO in a median of around 6 months.

Remarks on this clonotype: Its antigen is currently not known. No much larger clonotype is one base removed from it; base qualities were not supplied.

The hyperthyroidism patients were 18 to 65 years old and newly diagnosed, with a disease duration of less than 2 months. Patients were excluded if they had other autoimmune diseases, uncontrolled infections, pregnancy or lactation. Diagnosis relied on clinical symptoms, serum thyroxine, TRAb, thyroid ultrasound and orbital computed tomography. Trizol reagent was used to extract the total RNA, and its quality was then checked on an Agilent 2100 Bioanalyzer. Sequencing was performed on peripheral blood or thyroid tissue (not recorded which). In this chain, TRBV9 is recombined with TRBJ2-6, with the D gene possibly TRBD1 or TRBD2, each one fitting 6 bases. The receptor was isolated from an adult man with Graves' hyperthyroidism. CDR3 protein: CASSATVGGQRISGANVLTF. The nucleotide sequence reads TGTGCCAGCAGCGCGACTGTGGGGGGCCAGCGAATCTCTGGGGCCAACGTCCTGACTTTC.